This T cell receptor (beta chain) emerged from a study of breast tumors, draining lymph nodes, adjacent tissues (dated by TCRdb to the mid-2010s). For context, the study as a whole: Breast cancer patients provided tumor, adjacent nontumor tissue and axillary lymph nodes, and the study compared the TCR beta repertoires across these three sources. In human breast cancer, the study set out to assess how tumor, surrounding tissue and draining lymph node repertoires relate to one another and whether T cells might be exchanged between them. The paper's findings and limits, for the study overall: The data were judged consistent with most tumor T cells deriving from the lymph node and then expanding within tumor tissue. Tumors showed preferential V and J gene usage, and their T-cell repertoire diversity fell below that of lymph nodes yet above that of nontumor tissue. Tumor and nontumor tissue repertoires were significantly more similar in luminal-like than in basal-like breast cancer. Rather than being directly demonstrated, the conclusion that tumor T cells originate in lymph nodes was presented as consistent with a hypothesis.

The germline V gene provides CDR1 SQVTM and CDR2 ANQGSEA. Trimming at the junction amounts to 2 bases on V and 5 bases on J, and the germline ends lie 12 bases apart. The CDR3 runs 14 amino acids, cysteine and phenylalanine included. Just CDR3 DNA is preserved here, 42 bases in frame from base 1. Sequencing was carried out with an Illumina HiSeq 2000. TCR beta chain libraries were generated by multiplex PCR amplification. The amplified TCR beta chain products were analyzed by high-throughput sequencing. TCRdb trimmed the raw reads at Q25, called clones with MiXCR and kept productive beta chains. Rows are unified per CDR3 protein, each entry keeping the most common DNA and genes. This sample lists 21,000 or so distinct CDR3 sequences; roughly 41% were detected once. In total, the top ten clones hold roughly a quarter of the sample. In this sample, this clonotype turned up many times. The antigen it binds to is not known. Base qualities were left out, and no much larger clone turns up one base away.

The TCR was taken from a female donor with breast cancer. Some clones in this sample may be carry-over from other donors' samples. The sequenced sample consisted of breast tumor tissue. The rearrangement joined TRBV29-1 to TRBJ2-2; the D gene assignment is perhaps TRBD1 or TRBD2, with each matching 5 bases. The CDR3 loop reads CSVEHPGPTGELFF. The bases read TGCAGCGTTGAACATCCGGGACCGACCGGGGAGCTGTTTTTT.